This TCR beta chain emerged from a study of vaccination effects on CD4 cells after COVID-19. With respect to this clone: Its cognate antigen is unknown.

CDR1 SGHAT and CDR2 FQNNGV come from the germline V gene. This CDR3 has 16 residues. V gave up 4 bases and J gave up 3 bases; unmatched junction bases: 8. The culture ran for 10 days, and then CD4+ T cells were isolated. The data were produced by immunoSEQ multiplex PCR, yet TCRdb's version contains in-frame clones alone and is incomplete. The sample includes more than 35,000 clones, approximately 71% of them seen just once. The input for sequencing was CD4+ T cells from PBMCs cultured without peptide, taken before COVID-19 vaccination. This receptor was identified in a human donor who received a COVID-19 vaccine. This chain links TRBV11-2 with TRBJ2-7, with TRBD2 identical over 11 bases. CDR3 nucleotides: TGTGCCAGCAGCTCAATTAGCGGGGGGGCCCGCTACGAGCAGTACTTC. Protein: CASSSISGGARYEQYF.